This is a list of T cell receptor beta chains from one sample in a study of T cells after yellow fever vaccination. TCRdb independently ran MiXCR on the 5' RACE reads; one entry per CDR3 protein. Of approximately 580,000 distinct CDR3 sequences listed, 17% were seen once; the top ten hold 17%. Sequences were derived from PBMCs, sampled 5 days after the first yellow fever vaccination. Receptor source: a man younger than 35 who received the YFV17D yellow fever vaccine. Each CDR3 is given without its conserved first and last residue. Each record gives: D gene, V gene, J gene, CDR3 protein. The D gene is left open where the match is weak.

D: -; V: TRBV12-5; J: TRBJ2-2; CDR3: ASGFPGELF
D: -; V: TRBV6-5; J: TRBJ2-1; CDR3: ASRSRREGFSRNEQF
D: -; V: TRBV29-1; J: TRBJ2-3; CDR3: SVRGEGRADTQY
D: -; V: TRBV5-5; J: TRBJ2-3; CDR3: ASSFRQGMLDTQY
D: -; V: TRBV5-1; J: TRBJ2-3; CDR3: ASSWGSEVRDTQY
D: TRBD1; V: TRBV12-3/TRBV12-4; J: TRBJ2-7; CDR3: ASSLWTGRYEQY
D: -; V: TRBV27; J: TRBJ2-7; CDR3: ASSYSTGNPNYEQY
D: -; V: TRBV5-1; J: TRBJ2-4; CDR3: ASSLSVTENIQY
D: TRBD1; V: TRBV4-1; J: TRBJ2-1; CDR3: ASSQDQGAVYNEQF
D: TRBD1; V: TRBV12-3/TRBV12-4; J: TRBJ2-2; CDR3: ASSRSTGMVTGELF
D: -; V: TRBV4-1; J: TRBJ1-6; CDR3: ASSLGGGNYNSPLH
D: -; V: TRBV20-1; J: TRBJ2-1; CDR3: SARVIVRSGAGTYNEQF
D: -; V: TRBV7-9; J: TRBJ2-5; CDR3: ASSYPTTFQETQY
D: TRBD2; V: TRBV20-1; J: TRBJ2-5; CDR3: SARGTTKETQY
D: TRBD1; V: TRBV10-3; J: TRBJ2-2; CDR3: VTGAAVNTGELF
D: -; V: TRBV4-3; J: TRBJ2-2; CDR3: ASSHAGELF
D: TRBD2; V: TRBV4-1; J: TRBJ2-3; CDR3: ASSQDLALAGADTQY
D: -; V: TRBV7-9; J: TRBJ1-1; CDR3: ASSSSWKGTEAF
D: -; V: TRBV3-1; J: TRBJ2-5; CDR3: ASSLWAVQETQY
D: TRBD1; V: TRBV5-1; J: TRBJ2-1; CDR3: ASSYRQGNNEQF